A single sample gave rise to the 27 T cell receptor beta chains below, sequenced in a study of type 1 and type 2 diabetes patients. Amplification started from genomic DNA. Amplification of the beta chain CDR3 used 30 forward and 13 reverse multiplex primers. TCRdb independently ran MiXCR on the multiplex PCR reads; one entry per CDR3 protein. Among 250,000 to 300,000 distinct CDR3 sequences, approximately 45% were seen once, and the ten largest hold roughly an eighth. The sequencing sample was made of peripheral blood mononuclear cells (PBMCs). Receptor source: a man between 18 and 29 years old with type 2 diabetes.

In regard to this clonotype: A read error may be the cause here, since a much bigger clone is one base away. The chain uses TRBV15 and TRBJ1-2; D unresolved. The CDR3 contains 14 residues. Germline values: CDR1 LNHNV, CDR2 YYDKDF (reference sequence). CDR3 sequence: CATSRVMGYYGDTF. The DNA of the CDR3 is TGTGCCACCAGCAGAGTGATGGGATACTATGGCGACACCTTC. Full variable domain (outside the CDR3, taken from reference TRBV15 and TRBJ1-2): DAMVIQNPRYQVTQFGKPVTLSCSQTLNHNVMYWYQQKSSQAPKLLFHYYDKDFNNEADTPDNFQSRRPNTSFCFLDIRSPGLGDTAMYLCATSRVMGYYGDTFGSGTRLTVV.

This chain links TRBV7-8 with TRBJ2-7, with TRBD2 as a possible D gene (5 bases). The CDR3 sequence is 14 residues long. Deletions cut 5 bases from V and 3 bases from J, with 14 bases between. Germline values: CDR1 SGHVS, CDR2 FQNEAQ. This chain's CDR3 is CASSPRTGNYEQYF. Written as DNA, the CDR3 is TGTGCCAGCAGCCCTAGGACCGGGAACTACGAGCAGTACTTC.

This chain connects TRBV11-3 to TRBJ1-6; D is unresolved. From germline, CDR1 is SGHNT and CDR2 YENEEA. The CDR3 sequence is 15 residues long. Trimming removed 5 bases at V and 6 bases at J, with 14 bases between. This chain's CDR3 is CASSQDLFPNSPLHF. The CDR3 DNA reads TGTGCCAGCAGCCAAGATCTCTTTCCTAATTCACCCCTCCACTTT.

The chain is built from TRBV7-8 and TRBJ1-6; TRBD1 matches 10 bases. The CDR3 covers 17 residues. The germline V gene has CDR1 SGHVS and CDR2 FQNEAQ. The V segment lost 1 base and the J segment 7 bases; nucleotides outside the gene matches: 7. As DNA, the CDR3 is TGTGCCAGCAGCTTAGATTACAGGACAGGGGGAAATTCACCCCTCCACTTT. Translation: CASSLDYRTGGNSPLHF.

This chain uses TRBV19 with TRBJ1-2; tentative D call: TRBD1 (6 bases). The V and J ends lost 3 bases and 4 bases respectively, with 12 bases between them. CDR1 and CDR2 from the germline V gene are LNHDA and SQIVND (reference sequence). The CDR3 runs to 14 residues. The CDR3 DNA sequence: TGTGCCAGTAGTATTAGGGCCAGGGGCTATGGCTACACCTTC. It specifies CASSIRARGYGYTF. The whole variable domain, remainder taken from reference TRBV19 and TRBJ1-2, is DGGITQSPKYLFRKEGQNVTLSCEQNLNHDAMYWYRQDPGQGLRLIYYSQIVNDFQKGDIAEGYSVSREKKESFPLTVTSAQKNPTAFYLCASSIRARGYGYTFGSGTRLTVV.

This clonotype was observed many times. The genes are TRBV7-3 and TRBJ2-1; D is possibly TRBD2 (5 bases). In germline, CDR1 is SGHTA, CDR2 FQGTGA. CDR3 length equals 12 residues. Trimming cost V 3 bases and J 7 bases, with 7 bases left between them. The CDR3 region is CASSFEGNEQFF. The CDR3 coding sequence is TGTGCCAGCAGCTTTGAGGGTAATGAGCAGTTCTTC.

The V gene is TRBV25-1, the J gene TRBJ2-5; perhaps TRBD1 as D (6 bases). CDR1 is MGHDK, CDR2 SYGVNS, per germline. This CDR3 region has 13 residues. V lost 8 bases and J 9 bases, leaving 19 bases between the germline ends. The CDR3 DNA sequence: TGTGCCAGCGGGATCCCCGGGACACGGGCCCAGTACTTC. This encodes CASGIPGTRAQYF.

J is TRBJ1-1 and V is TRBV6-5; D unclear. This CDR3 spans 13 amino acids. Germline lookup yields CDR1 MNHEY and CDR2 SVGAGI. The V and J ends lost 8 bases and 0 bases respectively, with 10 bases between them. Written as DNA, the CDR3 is TGTGCCAGCCAGGACGGCATGAACACTGAAGCTTTCTTT. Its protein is CASQDGMNTEAFF.

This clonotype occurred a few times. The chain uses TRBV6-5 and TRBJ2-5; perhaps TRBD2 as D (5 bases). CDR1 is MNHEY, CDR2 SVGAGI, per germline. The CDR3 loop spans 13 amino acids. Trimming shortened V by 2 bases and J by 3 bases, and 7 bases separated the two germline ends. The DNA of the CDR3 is TGTGCCAGCAGTTACCGGGGAGAAGAGACCCAGTACTTC. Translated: CASSYRGEETQYF.

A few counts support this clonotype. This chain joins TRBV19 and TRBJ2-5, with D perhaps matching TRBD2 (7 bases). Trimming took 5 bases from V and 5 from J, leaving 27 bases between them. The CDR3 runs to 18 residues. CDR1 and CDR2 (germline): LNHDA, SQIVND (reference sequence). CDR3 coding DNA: TGTGCCAGTAGTCCCCTTCGGGGGGCCTGGAAGGGTCAGGAGACCCAGTACTTC. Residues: CASSPLRGAWKGQETQYF.

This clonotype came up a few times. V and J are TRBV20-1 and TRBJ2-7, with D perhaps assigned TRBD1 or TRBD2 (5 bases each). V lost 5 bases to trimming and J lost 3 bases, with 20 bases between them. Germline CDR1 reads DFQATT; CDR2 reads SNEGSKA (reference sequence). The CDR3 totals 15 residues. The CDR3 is CSAGSVGTPHYEQYF. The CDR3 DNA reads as TGCAGTGCTGGGTCAGTAGGGACGCCCCACTACGAGCAGTACTTC.

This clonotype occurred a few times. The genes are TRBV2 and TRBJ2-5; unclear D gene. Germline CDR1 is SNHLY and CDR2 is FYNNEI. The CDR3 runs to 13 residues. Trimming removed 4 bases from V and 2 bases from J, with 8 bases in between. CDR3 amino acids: CASSVTLQETQYF. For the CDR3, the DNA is TGTGCCAGCAGTGTGACTTTACAAGAGACCCAGTACTTC.

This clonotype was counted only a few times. The CDR3 region is CASSVADKSYEQYF. The CDR3 nucleotides are TGTGCCAGCAGCGTAGCCGACAAGTCCTACGAGCAGTACTTC. The rearrangement uses TRBV9 and TRBJ2-7; no clear D. V lost 0 bases, J lost 1 base, and 8 bases lay in between. Germline values: CDR1 SGDLS, CDR2 YYNGEE. This CDR3 is 14 amino acids long.

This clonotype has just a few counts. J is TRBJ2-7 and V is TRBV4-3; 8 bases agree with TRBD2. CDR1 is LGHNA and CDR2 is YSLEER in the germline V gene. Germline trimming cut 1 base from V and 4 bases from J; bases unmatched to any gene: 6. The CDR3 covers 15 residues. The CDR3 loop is CASSQGVAGTYEQYF. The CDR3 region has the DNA TGCGCCAGCAGCCAAGGGGTAGCGGGGACGTACGAGCAGTACTTC.

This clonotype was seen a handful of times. The CDR3 sequence is CASSLDAEAFF. The CDR3 DNA reads as TGTGCCAGCAGCTTAGACGCTGAAGCTTTCTTT. This chain connects TRBV7-8 to TRBJ1-1; D ambiguous. The V gene's germline CDR1 is SGHVS and CDR2 FQNEAQ. This CDR3 is built from 11 residues. V was trimmed by 1 base and J by 6 bases, leaving 3 bases between them.

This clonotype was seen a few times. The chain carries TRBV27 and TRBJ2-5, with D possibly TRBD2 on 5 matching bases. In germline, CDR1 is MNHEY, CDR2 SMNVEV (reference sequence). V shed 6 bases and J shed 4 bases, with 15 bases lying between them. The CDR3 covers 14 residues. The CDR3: CASSLQRARETQYF. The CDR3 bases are TGTGCCAGCAGCCTACAGAGGGCGAGAGAGACCCAGTACTTC.

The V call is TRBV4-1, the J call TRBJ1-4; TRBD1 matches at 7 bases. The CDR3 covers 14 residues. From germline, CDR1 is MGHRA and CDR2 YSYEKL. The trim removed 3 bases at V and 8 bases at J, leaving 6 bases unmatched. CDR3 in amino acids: CASSQVDRSEKLFF. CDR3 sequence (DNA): TGCGCCAGCAGCCAGGTGGACAGGTCCGAAAAACTGTTTTTT.

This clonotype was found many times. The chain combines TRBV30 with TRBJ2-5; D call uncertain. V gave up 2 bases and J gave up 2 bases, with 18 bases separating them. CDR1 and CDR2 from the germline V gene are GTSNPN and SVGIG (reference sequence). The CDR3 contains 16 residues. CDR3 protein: CAWSFKAKMVQETQYF. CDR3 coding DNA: TGTGCCTGGAGTTTTAAGGCCAAAATGGTTCAAGAGACCCAGTACTTC.

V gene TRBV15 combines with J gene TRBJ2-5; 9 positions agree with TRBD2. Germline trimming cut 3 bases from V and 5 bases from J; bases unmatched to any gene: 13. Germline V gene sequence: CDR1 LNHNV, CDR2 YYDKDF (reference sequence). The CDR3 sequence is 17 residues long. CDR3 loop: CATSRGGGETDAETQYF. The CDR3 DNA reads TGTGCCACCAGCAGGGGCGGGGGGGAAACGGACGCGGAGACCCAGTACTTC.

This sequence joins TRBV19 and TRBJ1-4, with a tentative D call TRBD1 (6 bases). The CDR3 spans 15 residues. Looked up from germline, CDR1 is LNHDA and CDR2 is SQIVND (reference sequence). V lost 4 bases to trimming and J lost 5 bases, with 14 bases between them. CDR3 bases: TGTGCCAGTAGTACTAGGACAGATGGAAATGAAAAACTGTTTTTT. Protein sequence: CASSTRTDGNEKLFF.

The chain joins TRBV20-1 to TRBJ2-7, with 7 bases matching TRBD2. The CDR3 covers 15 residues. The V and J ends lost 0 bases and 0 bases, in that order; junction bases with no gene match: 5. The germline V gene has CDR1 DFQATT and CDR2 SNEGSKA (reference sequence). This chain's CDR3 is CSARDFAGDSYEQYF. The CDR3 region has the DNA TGCAGTGCTAGAGATTTCGCGGGGGACTCCTACGAGCAGTACTTC.

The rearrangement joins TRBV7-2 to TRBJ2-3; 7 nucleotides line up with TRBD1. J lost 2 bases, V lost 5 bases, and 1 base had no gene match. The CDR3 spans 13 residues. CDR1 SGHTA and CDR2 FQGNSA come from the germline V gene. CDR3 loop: CASSGQVTDTQYF. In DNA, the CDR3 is TGTGCCAGCAGCGGACAGGTCACAGATACGCAGTATTTT.

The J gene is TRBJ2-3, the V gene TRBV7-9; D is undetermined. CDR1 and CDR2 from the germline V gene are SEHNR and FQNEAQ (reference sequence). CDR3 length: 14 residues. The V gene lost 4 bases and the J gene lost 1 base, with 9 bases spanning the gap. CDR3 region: CASSSPRGTDTQYF. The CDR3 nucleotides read TGTGCCAGCAGCTCCCCCCGCGGCACAGATACGCAGTATTTT.

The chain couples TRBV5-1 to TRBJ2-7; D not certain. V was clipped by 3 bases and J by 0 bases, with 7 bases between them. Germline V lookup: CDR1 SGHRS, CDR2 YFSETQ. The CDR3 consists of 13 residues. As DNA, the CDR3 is TGCGCCAGCAGCTACGACACCTCCTACGAGCAGTACTTC. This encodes CASSYDTSYEQYF.

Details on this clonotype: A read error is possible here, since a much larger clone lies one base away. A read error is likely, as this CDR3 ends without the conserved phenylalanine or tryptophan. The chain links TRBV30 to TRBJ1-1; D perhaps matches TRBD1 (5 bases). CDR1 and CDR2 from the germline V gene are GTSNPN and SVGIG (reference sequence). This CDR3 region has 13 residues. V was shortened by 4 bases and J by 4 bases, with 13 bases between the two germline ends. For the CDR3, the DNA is TGTGCCTGGAAGGAATCAAGGGGCACTGAAGCTTTCATT. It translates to CAWKESRGTEAFI.

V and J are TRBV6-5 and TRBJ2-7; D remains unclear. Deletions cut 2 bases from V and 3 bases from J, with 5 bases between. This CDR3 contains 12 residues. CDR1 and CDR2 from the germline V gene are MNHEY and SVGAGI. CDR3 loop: CASSYDSYEQYF. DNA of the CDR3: TGTGCCAGCAGTTACGATAGCTACGAGCAGTACTTC.

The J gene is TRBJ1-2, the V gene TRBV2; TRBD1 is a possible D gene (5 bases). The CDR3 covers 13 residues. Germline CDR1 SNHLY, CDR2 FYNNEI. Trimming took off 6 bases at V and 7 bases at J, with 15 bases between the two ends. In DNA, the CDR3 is TGTGCCAGCAGCCTGAACAGCAGGGCTGGCTACACCTTC. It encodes CASSLNSRAGYTF.